This T cell receptor beta chain was sequenced in a study of blood T cells in healthy people across ages. A second PCR, run for roughly 7 to 11 cycles, used a sample-barcoded 5' primer plus a J-beta primer mix. Each single sample gave us at least 2.5 million CDR3-containing paired-end reads. TCRdb used MiXCR to reprocess the 5' RACE reads, holding one entry per CDR3 protein. The data contain roughly 860,000 distinct CDR3 sequences, approximately 59% of them singletons. Study conclusions and caveats: The study lacked donor CMV status, which possibly confounded expanded clonotype changes. Unsorted PBMC material precluded a definitive naive versus antigen-experienced comparison.

There are a few counts of this clonotype. Its antigen is still unknown. From germline, CDR1 is GTSNPN and CDR2 SVGIG (reference sequence). V was trimmed by 5 bases and J by 2 bases, leaving 13 bases between them. The CDR3 loop spans 14 amino acids. Isolation per sample recovered at least 7 million PBMCs. The sequenced material came from blood. This rearrangement joins TRBV30 to TRBJ1-5; D is possibly TRBD1 (6 bases). This receptor was taken from a man in his thirties or forties in good health. CDR3: CAWSGGAGNQPQHF. The CDR3 DNA follows: TGTGCCTGGTCGGGGGGCGCGGGCAATCAGCCCCAGCATTTT.